The sequence of this T cell receptor (beta chain) was determined in a study of T cell responses to AZD1222 COVID-19 vaccine. Findings of the study overall: Spike was spanned by vaccine-associated CD4 TCRs, with dominance at 160-218 and 743-854. Repertoires were obtained solely post-peak T cell response.

Looked up from germline, CDR1 is WNHNN and CDR2 is SYGVQD (reference sequence). The CDR3 runs to 16 residues. The trim removed 2 bases at V and 4 bases at J, leaving 8 bases unmatched. Using immunoSEQ multiplex PCR, the repertoire was profiled, and TCRdb retains in-frame clones only, with some absent. Here the sample spans 65,000 to 85,000 clones, 80% to 90% being singletons. Second doses at about 4 or about 12 weeks were pooled. With respect to this clone: Its antigen is undetermined.

This receptor was obtained from an adult who received the AZD1222 COVID-19 vaccine. V usage is TRBV10-1 and J usage is TRBJ2-1; 7 bases match TRBD2. The starting material was peripheral blood, obtained 28 days after the second AZD1222 dose. The CDR3 spells CASSERLASLYNEQFF. Here the CDR3 DNA reads TGCGCCAGCAGTGAGAGACTAGCTAGCCTTTACAATGAGCAGTTCTTC.